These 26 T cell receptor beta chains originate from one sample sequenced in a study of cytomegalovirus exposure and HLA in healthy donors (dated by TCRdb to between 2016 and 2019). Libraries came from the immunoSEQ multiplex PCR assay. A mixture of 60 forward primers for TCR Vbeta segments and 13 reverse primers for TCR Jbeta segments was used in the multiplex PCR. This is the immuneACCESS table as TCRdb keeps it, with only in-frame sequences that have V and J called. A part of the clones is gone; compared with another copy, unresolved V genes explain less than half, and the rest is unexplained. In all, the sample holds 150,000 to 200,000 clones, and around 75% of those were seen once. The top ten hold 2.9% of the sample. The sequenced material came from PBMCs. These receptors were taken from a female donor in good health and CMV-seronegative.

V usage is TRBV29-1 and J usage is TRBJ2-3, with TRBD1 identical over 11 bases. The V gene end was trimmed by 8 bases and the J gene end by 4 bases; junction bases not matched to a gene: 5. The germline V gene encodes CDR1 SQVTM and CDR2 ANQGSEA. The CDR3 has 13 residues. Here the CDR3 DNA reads TGCAGCTCCGGACAGGGGGCCCCAGATACGCAGTATTTT. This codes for CSSGQGAPDTQYF.

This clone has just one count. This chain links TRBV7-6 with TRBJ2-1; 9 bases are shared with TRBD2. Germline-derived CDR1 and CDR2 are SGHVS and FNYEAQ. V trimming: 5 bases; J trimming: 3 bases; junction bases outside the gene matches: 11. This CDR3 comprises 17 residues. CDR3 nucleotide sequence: TGTGCCAGCAGCCTGCTAGGGGTAGCGGGGGACTACAATGAGCAGTTCTTC. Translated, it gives CASSLLGVAGDYNEQFF.

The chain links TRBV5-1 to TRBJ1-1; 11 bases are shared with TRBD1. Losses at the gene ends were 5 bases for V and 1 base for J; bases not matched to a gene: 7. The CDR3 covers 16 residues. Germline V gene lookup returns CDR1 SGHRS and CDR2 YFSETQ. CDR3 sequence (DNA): TGCGCCAGCAGGTTCCGGGACAGGGGGAAGAACACTGAAGCTTTCTTT. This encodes CASRFRDRGKNTEAFF. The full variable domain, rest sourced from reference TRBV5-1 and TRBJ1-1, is KAGVTQTPRYLIKTRGQQVTLSCSPISGHRSVSWYQQTPGQGLQFLFEYFSETQRNKGNFPGRFSGRQFSNSRSEMNVSTLELGDSALYLCASRFRDRGKNTEAFFGQGTRLTVV.

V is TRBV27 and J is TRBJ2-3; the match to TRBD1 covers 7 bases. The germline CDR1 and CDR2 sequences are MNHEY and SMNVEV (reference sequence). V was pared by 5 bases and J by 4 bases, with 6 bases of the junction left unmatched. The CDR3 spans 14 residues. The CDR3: CASSHRQGADTQYF. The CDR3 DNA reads TGTGCCAGCAGTCATAGACAGGGCGCAGATACGCAGTATTTT.

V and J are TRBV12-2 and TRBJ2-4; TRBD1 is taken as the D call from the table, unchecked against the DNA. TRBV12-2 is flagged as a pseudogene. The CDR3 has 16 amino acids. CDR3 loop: CASRPGDRGEENIQYF. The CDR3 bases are TGTGCAAGTCGCCCGGGGGACAGGGGGGAGGAAAACATTCAGTACTTC.

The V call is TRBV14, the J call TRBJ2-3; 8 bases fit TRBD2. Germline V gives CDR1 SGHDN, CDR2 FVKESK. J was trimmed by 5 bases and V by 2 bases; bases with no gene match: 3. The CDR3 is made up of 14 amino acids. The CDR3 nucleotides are TGTGCCAGCAGCCAATTCCGGGGGGGAGATACGCAGTATTTT. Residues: CASSQFRGGDTQYF.

The CDR3 protein is CASRPLPGLAANEQFF. CDR3 DNA sequence: TGTGCCAGCAGACCTTTACCGGGACTAGCGGCAAATGAGCAGTTCTTC. The rearrangement links TRBV27 to TRBJ2-1; 11 bases line up with TRBD2. There are 16 residues in the CDR3. Germline-derived CDR1 and CDR2 are MNHEY and SMNVEV (reference sequence). The trim removed 6 bases at V and 7 bases at J, leaving 11 bases unmatched.

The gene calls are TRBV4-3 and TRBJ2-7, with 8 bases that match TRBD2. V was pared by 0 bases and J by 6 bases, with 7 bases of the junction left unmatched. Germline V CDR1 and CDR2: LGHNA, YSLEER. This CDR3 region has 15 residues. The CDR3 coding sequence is TGCGCCAGCAGCCAAGAACCCAGCGGGAGATCCGAGCAGTACTTC. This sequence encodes CASSQEPSGRSEQYF.

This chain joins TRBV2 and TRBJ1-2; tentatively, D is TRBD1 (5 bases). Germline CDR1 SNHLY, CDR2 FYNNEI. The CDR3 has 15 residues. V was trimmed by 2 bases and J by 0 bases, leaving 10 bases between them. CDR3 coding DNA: TGTGCCAGCAGTGAAATGGGGCGAACTAACTATGGCTACACCTTC. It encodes CASSEMGRTNYGYTF.

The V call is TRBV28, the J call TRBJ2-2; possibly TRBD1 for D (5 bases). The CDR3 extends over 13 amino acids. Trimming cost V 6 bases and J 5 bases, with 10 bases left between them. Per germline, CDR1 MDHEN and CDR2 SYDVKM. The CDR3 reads CASSNAGTGELFF. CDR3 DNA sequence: TGTGCCAGCAGCAATGCAGGGACCGGGGAGCTGTTTTTT.

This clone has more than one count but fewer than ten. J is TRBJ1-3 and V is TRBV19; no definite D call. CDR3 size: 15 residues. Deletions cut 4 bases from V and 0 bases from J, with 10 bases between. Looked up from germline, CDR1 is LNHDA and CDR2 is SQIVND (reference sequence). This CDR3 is CASSTQGSSGNTIYF. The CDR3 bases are TGTGCCAGTAGTACACAAGGGAGCTCTGGAAACACCATATATTTT.

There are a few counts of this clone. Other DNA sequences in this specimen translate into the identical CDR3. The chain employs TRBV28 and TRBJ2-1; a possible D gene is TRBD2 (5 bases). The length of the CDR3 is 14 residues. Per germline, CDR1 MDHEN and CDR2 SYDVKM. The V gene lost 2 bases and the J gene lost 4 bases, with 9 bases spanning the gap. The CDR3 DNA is TGTGCCAGCAGTTTAGCGGGTTTGTACAATGAGCAGTTCTTC. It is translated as CASSLAGLYNEQFF.

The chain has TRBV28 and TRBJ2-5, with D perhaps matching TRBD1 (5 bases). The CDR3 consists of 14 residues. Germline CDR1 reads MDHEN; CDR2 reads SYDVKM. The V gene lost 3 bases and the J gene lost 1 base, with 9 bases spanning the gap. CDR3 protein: CASSLTAAQETQYF. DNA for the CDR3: TGTGCCAGCAGTTTGACAGCAGCCCAAGAGACCCAGTACTTC. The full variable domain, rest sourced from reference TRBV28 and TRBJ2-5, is DVKVTQSSRYLVKRTGEKVFLECVQDMDHENMFWYRQDPGLGLRLIYFSYDVKMKEKGDIPEGYSVSREKKERFSLILESASTNQTSMYLCASSLTAAQETQYFGPGTRLLVL.

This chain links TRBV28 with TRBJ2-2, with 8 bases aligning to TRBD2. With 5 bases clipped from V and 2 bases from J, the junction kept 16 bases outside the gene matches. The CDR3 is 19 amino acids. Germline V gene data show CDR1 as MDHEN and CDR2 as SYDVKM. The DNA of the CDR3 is TGTGCCAGCAGTCAACAACGATATAGGGTAGCGGGAAACACCGGGGAGCTGTTTTTT. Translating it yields CASSQQRYRVAGNTGELFF.

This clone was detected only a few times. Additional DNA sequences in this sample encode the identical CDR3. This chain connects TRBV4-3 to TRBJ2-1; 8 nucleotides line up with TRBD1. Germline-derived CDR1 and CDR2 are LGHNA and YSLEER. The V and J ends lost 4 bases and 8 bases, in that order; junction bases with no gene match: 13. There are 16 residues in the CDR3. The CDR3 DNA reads TGCGCCAGCAGCCCCGATGGACAGGGTTGGGGATATGAGCAGTTCTTC. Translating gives CASSPDGQGWGYEQFF.

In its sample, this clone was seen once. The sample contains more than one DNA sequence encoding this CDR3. The DNA for the CDR3 is TGTGCCAGCAGCGTAGCAGGAACGGGGGGCAACAATGAGCAGTTCTTC. Translation gives CASSVAGTGGNNEQFF. The chain is built from TRBV9 and TRBJ2-1, with a tentative D call TRBD2 (7 bases). The CDR3 runs to 16 residues. Trimming left V 0 bases short and J 5 bases short, with 15 bases between. Germline loops: CDR1 SGDLS, CDR2 YYNGEE.

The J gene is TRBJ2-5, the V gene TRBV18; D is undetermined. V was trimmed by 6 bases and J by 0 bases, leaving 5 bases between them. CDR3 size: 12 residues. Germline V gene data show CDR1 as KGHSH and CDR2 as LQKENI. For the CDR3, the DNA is TGTGCCAGCTCCCCGTACCAAGAGACCCAGTACTTC. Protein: CASSPYQETQYF.

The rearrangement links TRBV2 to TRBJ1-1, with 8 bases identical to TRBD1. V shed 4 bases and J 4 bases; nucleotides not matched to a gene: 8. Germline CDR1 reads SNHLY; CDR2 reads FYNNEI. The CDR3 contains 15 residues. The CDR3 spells CASSVQGARGTEAFF. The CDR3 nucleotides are TGTGCCAGCAGTGTGCAGGGGGCGCGGGGCACTGAAGCTTTCTTT.

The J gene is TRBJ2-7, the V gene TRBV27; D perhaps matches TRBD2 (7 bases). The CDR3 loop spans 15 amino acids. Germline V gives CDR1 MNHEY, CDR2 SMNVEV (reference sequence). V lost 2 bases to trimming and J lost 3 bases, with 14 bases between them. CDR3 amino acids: CASSLRGGPLYEQYF. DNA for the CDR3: TGTGCCAGCAGTTTAAGGGGGGGGCCCCTCTACGAGCAGTACTTC.

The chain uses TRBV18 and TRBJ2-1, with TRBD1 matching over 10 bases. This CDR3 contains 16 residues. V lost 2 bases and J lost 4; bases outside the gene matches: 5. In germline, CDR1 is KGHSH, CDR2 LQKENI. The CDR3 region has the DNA TGTGCCAGCTCACCAGAGGACAGGGGGGCTTACAATGAGCAGTTCTTC. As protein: CASSPEDRGAYNEQFF.

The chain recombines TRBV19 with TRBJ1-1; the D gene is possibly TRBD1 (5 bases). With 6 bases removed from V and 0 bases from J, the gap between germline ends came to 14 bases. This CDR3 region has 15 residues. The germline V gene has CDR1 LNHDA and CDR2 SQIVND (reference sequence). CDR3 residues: CASSATGDLNTEAFF. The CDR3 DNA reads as TGTGCCAGTAGCGCTACGGGGGATTTGAACACTGAAGCTTTCTTT.

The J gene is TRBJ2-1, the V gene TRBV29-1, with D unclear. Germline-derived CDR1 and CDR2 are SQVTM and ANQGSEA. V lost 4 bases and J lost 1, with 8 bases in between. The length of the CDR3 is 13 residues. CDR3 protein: CSVVGVSYNEQFF. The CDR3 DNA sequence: TGCAGCGTTGTGGGCGTTTCCTACAATGAGCAGTTCTTC.

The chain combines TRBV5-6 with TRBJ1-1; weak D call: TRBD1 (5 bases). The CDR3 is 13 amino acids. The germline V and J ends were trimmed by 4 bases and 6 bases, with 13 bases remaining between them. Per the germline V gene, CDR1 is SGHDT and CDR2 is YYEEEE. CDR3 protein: CASSTDSTSEAFF. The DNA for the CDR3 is TGTGCCAGCAGCACCGACAGTACCTCTGAAGCTTTCTTT.

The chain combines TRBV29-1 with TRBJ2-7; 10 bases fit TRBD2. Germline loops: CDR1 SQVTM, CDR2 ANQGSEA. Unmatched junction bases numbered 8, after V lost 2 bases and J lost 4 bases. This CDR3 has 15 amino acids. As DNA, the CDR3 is TGCAGCGTTGAATGGTCTAGCGGGGGAATTTACGAGCAGTACTTC. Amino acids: CSVEWSSGGIYEQYF.

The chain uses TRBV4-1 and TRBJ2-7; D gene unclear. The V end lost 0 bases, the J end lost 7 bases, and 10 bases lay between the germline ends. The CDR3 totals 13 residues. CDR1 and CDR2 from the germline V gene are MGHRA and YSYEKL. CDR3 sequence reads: CASSQEDALEQYF. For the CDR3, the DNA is TGCGCCAGCAGCCAAGAAGATGCTCTAGAGCAGTACTTC.

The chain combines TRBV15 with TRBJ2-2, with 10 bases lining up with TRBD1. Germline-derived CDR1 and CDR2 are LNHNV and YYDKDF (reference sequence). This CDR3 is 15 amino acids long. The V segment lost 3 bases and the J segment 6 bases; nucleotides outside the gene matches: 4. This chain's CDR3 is CATSRRQGAAGELFF. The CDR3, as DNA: TGTGCCACCAGCAGGAGACAGGGGGCCGCCGGGGAGCTGTTTTTT.